This T cell receptor beta chain is drawn from a study of shared clonotypes between healthy human individuals. The assay ran at deep level. Unsorted PBMC replicate PCRs used 250 to 300 ng DNA, 32,000 or so T cell genomes. Profiling relied on immunoSEQ multiplex PCR, and the TCRdb table lists in-frame clones only, not all of them. The sample yields 450,000 to 600,000 clones, around 74% seen once. The study enrolled healthy HIV-negative adults without recent acute infections or vaccinations as donors. Germline V gene lookup returns CDR1 MNHEY and CDR2 SVGAGI. V was shortened by 5 bases and J by 2 bases, with 13 bases between the two germline ends. This CDR3 spans 14 amino acids.

The TCR sequence derives from a woman aged 40 to 49 in good health. Some clones in this sample may be carry-over from other donors' samples. The sample comprised PBMCs. V and J are TRBV6-5 and TRBJ2-7; D unclear. Written as DNA, the CDR3 is TGTGCCAGCAGTAAACCGGGCGGCACCTACGAGCAGTACTTC. The encoded protein is CASSKPGGTYEQYF.